This T cell receptor (beta chain) emerged from a study of T-cell memory formation after mild COVID-19. Study-wide findings and caveats: CD4/CD8 balance held among clones contracting day 15 to 85, and later expanders leaned CD4+. Pre-infection memory carried some responding clones, suggesting that cross-reactive memory joined.

TCRdb re-called the 5' RACE reads through MiXCR, storing one row per CDR3 protein. The sample holds nearly 200,000 distinct CDR3 sequences, around 18% seen once. The CDR3 length is 12 residues. CDR1 and CDR2 from the germline V gene are SGHDT and YYEEEE. About this clonotype: Its specificity is not known. An end of the junction differs from the germline gene, which may be a read error.

The rearrangement uses TRBV5-6 and TRBJ2-4; D is perhaps TRBD2 (6 bases). The clonotype originates from an adult woman who had mild COVID-19 (a few samples of this study predate the infection). Cell type and time point are not known. Specimen: PBMCs or a T cell subset sorted from them (not recorded which). The CDR3 nucleotides read TGTGCCAGCAGCTTGCGAGCCGGAGGGAGAGACTTC. Protein product: CASSLRAGGRDF.